A single sample gave rise to the 3 T cell receptor beta chains below, sequenced in a study of blood T cell repertoires in COVID-19. Libraries were prepared by immunoSEQ multiplex PCR; TCRdb keeps only in-frame clonotypes and omits some of them. The data show around 250,000 clones, 86% seen once. Sequenced material: peripheral blood. The receptors were gathered from a man in his late teens or twenties with active or convalescent COVID-19.

V usage is TRBV3-1 (or the pseudogene TRBV3-2) and J usage is TRBJ1-2; D call uncertain. This CDR3 has 15 residues. Trimming stripped 0 bases from V and 6 bases from J, with 14 bases between. Germline assignment: CDR1 LGHDT and CDR2 YNNKEL (reference sequence). CDR3 bases: TGTGCCAGCAGCCAAGATACTGGGGAGCGACATGGCTACACCTTC. Its protein is CASSQDTGERHGYTF.

V usage is TRBV27 and J usage is TRBJ1-3; a possible D gene is TRBD1 (5 bases). The germline V and J ends were trimmed by 1 base and 7 bases, with 11 bases remaining between them. Germline lookup yields CDR1 MNHEY and CDR2 SMNVEV (reference sequence). The CDR3 runs to 14 residues. DNA of the CDR3: TGTGCCAGCAGTTTATGGTTGGGGGGGAACACCATATATTTT. It codes for CASSLWLGGNTIYF.

This chain connects TRBV24-1 to TRBJ2-3; 10 nucleotides align to TRBD2. The CDR3 is 17 amino acids. The V gene end was trimmed by 2 bases and the J gene end by 6 bases; junction bases not matched to a gene: 10. The germline CDR1 and CDR2 sequences are KGHDR and SFDVKD. CDR3 nucleotides: TGTGCCACCAGTGATTACTCAGCGGGGGGGGCATGGGATACGCAGTATTTT. Encoded protein: CATSDYSAGGAWDTQYF.